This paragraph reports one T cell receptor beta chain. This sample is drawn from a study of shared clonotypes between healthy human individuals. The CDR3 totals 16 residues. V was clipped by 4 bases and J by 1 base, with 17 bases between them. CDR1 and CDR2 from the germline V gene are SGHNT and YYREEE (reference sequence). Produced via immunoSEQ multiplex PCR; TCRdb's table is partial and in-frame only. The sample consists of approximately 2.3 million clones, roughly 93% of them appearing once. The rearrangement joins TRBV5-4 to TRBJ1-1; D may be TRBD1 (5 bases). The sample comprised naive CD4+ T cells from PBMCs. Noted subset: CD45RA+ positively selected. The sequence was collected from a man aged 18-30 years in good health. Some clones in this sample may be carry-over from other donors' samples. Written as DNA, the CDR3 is TGTGCCAGCAGCAAGGGCGGGGTTCAGGGGAACACTGAAGCTTTCTTT. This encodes CASSKGGVQGNTEAFF.